A selection of T cell receptor beta chains follows, all from one sample in a study of cytomegalovirus exposure and HLA in healthy donors. The repertoire was sequenced with immunoSEQ multiplex PCR; TCRdb's copy has only in-frame clones and lacks some. The sample lists over 60,000 clones; under 80% were seen once. The source material was PBMCs. These receptors all stem from a male donor in good health and CMV-seropositive. Both conserved end residues are part of each CDR3.

len,j_gene,v_gene,CDR3aa
15,TRBJ1-2,TRBV27,CASGKDRQVNYGYTF
14,TRBJ2-2,TRBV13,CASCSRVNTGELFF
15,TRBJ1-2,TRBV18,CASSPIGQGGDGYTF
14,TRBJ2-1,TRBV6-1,CAHGVAGSYNEQFF
13,TRBJ1-1,TRBV2,CASIRGMNTEAFF
16,TRBJ2-1,TRBV9,CASSVGGSAIGSEQFF
14,TRBJ2-7,TRBV5-1,CASSARDRRYEQYF
15,TRBJ1-4,TRBV6-5,CASSYSRYGREKLFF
14,TRBJ2-7,TRBV7-2,CASSLIGGGDEQYF
13,TRBJ1-2,TRBV10-3,CAIRETEYYGYTF
15,TRBJ1-6,TRBV7-2,CASSWSGGGNSPLHF
18,TRBJ1-1,TRBV27,CASSPHPHGAGVLTEAFF
15,TRBJ2-1,TRBV5-4,CASSEPVAGDNEQFF
14,TRBJ1-2,TRBV6-5,CASSYAQQGGGYTF
13,TRBJ2-4,TRBV6-6,CASSPGQQNIQYF
14,TRBJ2-1,TRBV5-1,CASSLVGSHNEQFF